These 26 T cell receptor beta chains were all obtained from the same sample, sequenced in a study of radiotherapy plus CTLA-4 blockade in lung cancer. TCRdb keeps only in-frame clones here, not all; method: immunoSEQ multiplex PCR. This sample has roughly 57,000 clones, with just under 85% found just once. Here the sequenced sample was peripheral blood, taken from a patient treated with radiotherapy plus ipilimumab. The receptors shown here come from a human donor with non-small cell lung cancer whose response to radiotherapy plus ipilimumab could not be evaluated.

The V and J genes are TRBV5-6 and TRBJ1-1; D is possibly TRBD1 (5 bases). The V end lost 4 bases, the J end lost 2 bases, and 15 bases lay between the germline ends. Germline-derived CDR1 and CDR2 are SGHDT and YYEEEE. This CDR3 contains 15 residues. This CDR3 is CASSPIRGGNTEAFF. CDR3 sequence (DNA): TGTGCCAGCAGCCCGATCCGGGGGGGTAACACTGAAGCTTTCTTT.

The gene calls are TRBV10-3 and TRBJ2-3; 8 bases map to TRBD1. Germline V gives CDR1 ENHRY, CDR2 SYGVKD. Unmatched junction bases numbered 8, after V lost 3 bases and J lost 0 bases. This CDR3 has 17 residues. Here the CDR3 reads CAISDIARQGSTDTQYF. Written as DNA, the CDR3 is TGTGCCATCAGTGATATCGCTAGACAGGGGAGCACAGATACGCAGTATTTT.

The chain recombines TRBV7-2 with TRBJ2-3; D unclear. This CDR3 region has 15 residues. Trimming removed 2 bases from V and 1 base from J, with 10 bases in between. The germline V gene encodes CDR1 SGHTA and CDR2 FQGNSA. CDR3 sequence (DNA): TGTGCCAGCAGCTTACCAGCGATCCGCACAGATACGCAGTATTTT. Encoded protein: CASSLPAIRTDTQYF.

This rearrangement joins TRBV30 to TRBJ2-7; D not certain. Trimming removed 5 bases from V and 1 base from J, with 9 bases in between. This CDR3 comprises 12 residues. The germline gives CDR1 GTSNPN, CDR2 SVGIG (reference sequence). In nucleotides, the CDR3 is TGTGCCTGGGATGGCAGTTCCTACGAGCAGTACTTC. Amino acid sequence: CAWDGSSYEQYF.

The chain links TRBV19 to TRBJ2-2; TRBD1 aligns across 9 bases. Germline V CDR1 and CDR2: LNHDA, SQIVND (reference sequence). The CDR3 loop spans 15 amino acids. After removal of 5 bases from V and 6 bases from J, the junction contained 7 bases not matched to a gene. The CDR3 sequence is CASSPGQGRPGELFF. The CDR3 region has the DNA TGTGCCAGTAGTCCGGGACAGGGACGGCCCGGGGAGCTGTTTTTT.

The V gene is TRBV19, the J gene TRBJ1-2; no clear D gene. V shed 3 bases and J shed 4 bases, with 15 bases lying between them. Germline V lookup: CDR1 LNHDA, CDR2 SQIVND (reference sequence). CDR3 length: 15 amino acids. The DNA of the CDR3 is TGTGCCAGTAGTATTGCGGGGAGTCTCTCCTATGGCTACACCTTC. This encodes CASSIAGSLSYGYTF.

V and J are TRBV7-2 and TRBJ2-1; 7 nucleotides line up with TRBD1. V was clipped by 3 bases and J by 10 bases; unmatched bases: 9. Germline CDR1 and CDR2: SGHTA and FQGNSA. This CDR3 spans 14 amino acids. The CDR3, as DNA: TGTGCCAGCAGCTTCGTCCAGGGGGTGAGGGAGCAGTTCTTC. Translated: CASSFVQGVREQFF.

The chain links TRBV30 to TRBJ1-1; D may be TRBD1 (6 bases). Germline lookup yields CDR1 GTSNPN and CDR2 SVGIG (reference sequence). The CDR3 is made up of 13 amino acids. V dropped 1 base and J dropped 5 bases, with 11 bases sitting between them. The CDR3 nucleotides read TGTGCCTGGAGTGCACAGGGTCGGACTGAAGCTTTCTTT. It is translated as CAWSAQGRTEAFF.

The CDR3 is CASSRGGGRDNEQFF. CDR3 in DNA: TGTGCCAGCAGCCGAGGGGGAGGGCGGGACAATGAGCAGTTCTTC. The J gene is TRBJ2-1, the V gene TRBV4-2; D possibly corresponds to TRBD2 (7 bases). This CDR3 region has 15 residues. V was pared by 4 bases and J by 5 bases, with 15 bases between. Looked up from germline, CDR1 is LGHNA and CDR2 is YNFKEQ.

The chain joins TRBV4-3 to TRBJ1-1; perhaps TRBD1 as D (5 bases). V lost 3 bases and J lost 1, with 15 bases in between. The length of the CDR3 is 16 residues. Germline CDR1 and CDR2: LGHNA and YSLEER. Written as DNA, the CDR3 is TGCGCCAGCAGCCACGACACCAGGGCTCCGAACACTGAAGCTTTCTTT. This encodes CASSHDTRAPNTEAFF.

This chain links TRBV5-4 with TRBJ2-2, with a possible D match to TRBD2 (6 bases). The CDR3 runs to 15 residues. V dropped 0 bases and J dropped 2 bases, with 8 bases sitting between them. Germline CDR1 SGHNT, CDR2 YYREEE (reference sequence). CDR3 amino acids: CASSLEEGNTGELFF. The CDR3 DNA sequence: TGTGCCAGCAGCTTGGAGGAGGGTAACACCGGGGAGCTGTTTTTT.

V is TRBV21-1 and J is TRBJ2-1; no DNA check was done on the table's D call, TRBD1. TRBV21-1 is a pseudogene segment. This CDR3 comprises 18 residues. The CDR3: CASSKEGADRGVYNEQFF. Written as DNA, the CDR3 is TGTGCCAGCAGCAAAGAAGGGGCGGACAGGGGGGTCTACAATGAGCAGTTCTTC.

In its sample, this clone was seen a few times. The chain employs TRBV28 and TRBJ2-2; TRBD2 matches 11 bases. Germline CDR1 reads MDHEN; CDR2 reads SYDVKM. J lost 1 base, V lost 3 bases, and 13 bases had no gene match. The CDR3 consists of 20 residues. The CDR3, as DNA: TGTGCCAGCAGTTTCACCTACGGACTGACTAGCGGGAAGAACACCGGGGAGCTGTTTTTT. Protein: CASSFTYGLTSGKNTGELFF.

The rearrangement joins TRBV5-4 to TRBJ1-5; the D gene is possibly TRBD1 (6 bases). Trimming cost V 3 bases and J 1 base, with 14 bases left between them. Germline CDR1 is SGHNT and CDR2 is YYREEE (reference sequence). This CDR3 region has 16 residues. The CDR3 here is CASSSGGGASNQPQHF. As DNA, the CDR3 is TGTGCCAGCAGCTCTGGAGGGGGGGCGAGCAATCAGCCCCAGCATTTT.

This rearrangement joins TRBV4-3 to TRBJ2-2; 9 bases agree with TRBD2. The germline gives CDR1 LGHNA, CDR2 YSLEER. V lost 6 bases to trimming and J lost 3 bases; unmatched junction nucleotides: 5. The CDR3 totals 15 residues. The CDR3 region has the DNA TGCGCCAGCAGTCCAAGCGGGGGGTACACCGGGGAGCTGTTTTTT. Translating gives CASSPSGGYTGELFF.

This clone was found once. The CDR3 sequence: CASSLGTSGGAVTQYF. As DNA, the CDR3 is TGTGCCAGCAGCTTAGGGACTAGCGGGGGGGCGGTGACCCAGTACTTC. The chain recombines TRBV7-2 with TRBJ2-5, with 15 bases identical to TRBD2. The CDR3 is 16 residues long. CDR1 and CDR2 from the germline V gene are SGHTA and FQGNSA. The V gene end was trimmed by 1 base and the J gene end by 7 bases; junction bases not matched to a gene: 4.

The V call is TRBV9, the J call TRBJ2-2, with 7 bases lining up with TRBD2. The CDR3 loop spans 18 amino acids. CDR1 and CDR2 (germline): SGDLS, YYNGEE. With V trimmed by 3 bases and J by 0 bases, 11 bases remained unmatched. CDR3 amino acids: CASSAAKAGRTNTGELFF. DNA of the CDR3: TGTGCCAGCAGCGCCGCCAAAGCGGGGCGCACGAACACCGGGGAGCTGTTTTTT. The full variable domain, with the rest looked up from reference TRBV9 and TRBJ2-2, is DSGVTQTPKHLITATGQRVTLRCSPRSGDLSVYWYQQSLDQGLQFLIQYYNGEERAKGNILERFSAQQFPDLHSELNLSSLELGDSALYFCASSAAKAGRTNTGELFFGEGSRLTVL.

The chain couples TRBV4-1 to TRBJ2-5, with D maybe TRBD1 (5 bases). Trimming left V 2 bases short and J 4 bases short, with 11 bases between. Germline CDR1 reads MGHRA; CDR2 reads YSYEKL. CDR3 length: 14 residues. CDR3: CASSQQGKGETQYF. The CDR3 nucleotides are TGCGCCAGCAGCCAACAGGGTAAAGGAGAGACCCAGTACTTC.

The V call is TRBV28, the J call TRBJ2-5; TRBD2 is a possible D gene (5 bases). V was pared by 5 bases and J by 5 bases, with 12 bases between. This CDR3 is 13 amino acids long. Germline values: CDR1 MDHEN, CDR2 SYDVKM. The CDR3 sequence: CASSPLGSETQYF. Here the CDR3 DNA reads TGTGCCAGCAGTCCACTAGGATCTGAGACCCAGTACTTC.

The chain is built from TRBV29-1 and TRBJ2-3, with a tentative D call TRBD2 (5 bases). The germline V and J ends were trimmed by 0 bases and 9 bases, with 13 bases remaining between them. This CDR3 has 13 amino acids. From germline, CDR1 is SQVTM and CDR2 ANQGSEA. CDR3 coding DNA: TGCAGCGTTGAAGAGAGGGCTAGCTTCACGCAGTATTTT. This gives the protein CSVEERASFTQYF.

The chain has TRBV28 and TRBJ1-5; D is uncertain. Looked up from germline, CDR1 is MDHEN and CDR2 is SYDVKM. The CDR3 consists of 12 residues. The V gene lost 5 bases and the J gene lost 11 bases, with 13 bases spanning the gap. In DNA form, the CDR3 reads TGTGCCAGCAGTCCCCGCTTGAGAGCCCAGCATTTT. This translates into CASSPRLRAQHF. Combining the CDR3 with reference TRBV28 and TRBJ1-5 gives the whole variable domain DVKVTQSSRYLVKRTGEKVFLECVQDMDHENMFWYRQDPGLGLRLIYFSYDVKMKEKGDIPEGYSVSREKKERFSLILESASTNQTSMYLCASSPRLRAQHFGDGTRLSIL.

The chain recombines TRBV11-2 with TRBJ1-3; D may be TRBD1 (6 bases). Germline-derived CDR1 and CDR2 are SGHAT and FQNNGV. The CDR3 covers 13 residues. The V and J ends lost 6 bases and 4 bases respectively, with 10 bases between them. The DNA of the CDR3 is TGTGCCAGCAGTTCCCAGGGGGGAAACACCATATATTTT. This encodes CASSSQGGNTIYF.

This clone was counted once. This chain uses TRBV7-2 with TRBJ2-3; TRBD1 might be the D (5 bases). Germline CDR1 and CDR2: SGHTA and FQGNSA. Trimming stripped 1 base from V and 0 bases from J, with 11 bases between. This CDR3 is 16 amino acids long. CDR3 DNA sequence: TGTGCCAGCAGCTTAGGCAGGCAGGGAAGCACAGATACGCAGTATTTT. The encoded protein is CASSLGRQGSTDTQYF.

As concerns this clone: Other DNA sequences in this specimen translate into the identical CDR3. The chain's CDR3 is CASSLGHVNEKLFF. CDR3 DNA sequence: TGTGCCAGCAGCTTAGGACACGTTAATGAAAAACTGTTTTTT. This chain links TRBV7-9 with TRBJ1-4; no firm D call. CDR3 length equals 14 residues. Trimming stripped 1 base from V and 4 bases from J, with 7 bases between. Germline V gives CDR1 SEHNR, CDR2 FQNEAQ (reference sequence).

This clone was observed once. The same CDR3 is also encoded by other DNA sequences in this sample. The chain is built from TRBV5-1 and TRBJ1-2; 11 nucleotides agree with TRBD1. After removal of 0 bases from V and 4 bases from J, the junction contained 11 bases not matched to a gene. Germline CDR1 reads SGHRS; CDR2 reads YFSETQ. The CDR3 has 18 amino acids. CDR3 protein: CASSLVVGQGAGGYGYTF. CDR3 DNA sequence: TGCGCCAGCAGCTTGGTGGTTGGACAGGGGGCCGGTGGCTATGGCTACACCTTC.

The CDR3 DNA reads TGTGCCAGCAGCCTGGAGATTGAGCAGTATTTT. It encodes CASSLEIEQYF. The chain combines TRBV28 with TRBJ2-3; D unresolved. Germline CDR1 is MDHEN and CDR2 is SYDVKM. The ends were cut back, 6 bases at V and 11 bases at J, with 12 bases in the middle. This CDR3 contains 11 residues.